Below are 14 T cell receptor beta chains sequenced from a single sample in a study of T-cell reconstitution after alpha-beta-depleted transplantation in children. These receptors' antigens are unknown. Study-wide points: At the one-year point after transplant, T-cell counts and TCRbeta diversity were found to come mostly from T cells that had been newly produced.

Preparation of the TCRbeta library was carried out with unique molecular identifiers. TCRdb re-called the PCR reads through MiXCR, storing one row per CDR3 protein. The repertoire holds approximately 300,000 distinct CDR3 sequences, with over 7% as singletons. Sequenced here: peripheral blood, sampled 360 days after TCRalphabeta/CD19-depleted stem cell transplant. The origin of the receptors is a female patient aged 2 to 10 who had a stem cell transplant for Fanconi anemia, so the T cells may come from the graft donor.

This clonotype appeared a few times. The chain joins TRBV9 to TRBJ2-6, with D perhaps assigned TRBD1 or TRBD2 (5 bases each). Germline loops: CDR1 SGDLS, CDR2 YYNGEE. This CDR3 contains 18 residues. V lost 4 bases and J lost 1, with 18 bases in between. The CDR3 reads CASSHPRGVGSGANVLTF. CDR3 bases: TGTGCCAGCAGCCACCCCCGGGGCGTAGGTTCTGGGGCCAACGTCCTGACTTTC.

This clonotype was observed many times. This chain's CDR3 is CASSFTTGLNTEAFF. The CDR3 nucleotides read TGTGCCAGCAGCTTTACGACAGGTCTGAACACTGAAGCTTTCTTT. V gene TRBV7-9 combines with J gene TRBJ1-1; D is perhaps TRBD1 (6 bases). The V end lost 3 bases, the J end lost 0 bases, and 11 bases lay between the germline ends. Germline V gene data show CDR1 as SEHNR and CDR2 as FQNEAQ (reference sequence). The CDR3 is 15 residues long.

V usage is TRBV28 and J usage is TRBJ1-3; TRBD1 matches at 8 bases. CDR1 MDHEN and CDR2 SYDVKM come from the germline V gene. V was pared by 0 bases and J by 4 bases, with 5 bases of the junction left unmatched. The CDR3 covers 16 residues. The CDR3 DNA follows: TGTGCCAGCAGTTTATGGCGACAGGGGACCGGAAACACCATATATTTT. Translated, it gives CASSLWRQGTGNTIYF.

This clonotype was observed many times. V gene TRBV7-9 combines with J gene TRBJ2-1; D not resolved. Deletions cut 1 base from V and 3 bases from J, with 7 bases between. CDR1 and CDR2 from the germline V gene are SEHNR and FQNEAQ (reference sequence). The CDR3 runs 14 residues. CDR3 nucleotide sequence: TGTGCCAGCAGCTTAGATATGGGCTACAATGAGCAGTTCTTC. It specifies CASSLDMGYNEQFF.

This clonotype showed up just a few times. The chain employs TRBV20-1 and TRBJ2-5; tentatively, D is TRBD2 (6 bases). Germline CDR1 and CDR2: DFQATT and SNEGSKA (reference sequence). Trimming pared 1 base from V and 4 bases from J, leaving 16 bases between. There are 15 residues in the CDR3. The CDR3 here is CSARGGGIGAETQYF. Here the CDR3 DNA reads TGCAGTGCTAGAGGCGGAGGGATCGGGGCAGAGACCCAGTACTTC.

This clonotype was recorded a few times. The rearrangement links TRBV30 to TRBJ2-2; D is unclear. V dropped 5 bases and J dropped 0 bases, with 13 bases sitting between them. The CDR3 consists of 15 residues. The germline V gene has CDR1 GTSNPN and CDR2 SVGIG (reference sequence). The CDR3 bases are TGTGCCTGGTATAATTGGGCTTCGAACACCGGGGAGCTGTTTTTT. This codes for CAWYNWASNTGELFF.

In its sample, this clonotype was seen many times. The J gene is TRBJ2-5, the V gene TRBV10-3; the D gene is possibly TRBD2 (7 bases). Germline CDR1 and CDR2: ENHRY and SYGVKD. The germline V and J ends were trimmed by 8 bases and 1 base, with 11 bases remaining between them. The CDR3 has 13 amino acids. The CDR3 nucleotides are TGTGCCATCCGGGGGGCCTCCCAAGAGACCCAGTACTTC. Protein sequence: CAIRGASQETQYF.

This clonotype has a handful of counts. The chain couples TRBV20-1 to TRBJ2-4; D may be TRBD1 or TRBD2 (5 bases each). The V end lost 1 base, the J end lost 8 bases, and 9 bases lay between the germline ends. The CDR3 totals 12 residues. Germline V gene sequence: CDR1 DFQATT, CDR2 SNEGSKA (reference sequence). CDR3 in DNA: TGCAGTGCTAGAGTTGGGGGACACATTCAGTACTTC. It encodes CSARVGGHIQYF.

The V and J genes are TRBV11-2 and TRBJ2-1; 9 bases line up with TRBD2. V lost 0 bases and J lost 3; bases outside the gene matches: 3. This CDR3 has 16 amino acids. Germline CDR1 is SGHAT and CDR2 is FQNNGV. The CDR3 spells CASSLDVAGVYNEQFF. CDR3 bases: TGTGCCAGCAGCTTAGACGTAGCGGGAGTCTACAATGAGCAGTTCTTC.

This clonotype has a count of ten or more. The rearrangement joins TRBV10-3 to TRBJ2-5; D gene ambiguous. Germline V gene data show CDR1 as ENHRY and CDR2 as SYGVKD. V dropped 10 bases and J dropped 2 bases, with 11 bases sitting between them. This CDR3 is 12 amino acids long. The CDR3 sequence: CATGPMQETQYF. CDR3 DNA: TGTGCCACCGGCCCCATGCAAGAGACCCAGTACTTC.

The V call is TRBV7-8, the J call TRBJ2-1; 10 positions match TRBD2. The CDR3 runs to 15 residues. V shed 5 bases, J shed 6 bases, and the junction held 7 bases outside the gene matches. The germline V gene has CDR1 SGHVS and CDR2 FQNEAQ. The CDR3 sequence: CASSLQRGGGNEQFF. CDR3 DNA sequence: TGTGCCAGCAGCCTCCAGCGGGGGGGGGGCAATGAGCAGTTCTTC. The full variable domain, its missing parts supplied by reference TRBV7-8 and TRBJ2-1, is GAGVSQSPRYKVAKRGQDVALRCDPISGHVSLFWYQQALGQGPEFLTYFQNEAQLDKSGLPSDRFFAERPEGSVSTLKIQRTQQEDSAVYLCASSLQRGGGNEQFFGPGTRLTVL.

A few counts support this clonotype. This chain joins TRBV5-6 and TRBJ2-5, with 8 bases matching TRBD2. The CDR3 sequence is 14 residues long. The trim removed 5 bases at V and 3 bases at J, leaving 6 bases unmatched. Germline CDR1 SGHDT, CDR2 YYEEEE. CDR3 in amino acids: CASRKTGGEETQYF. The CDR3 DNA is TGTGCCAGCAGGAAAACGGGGGGGGAAGAGACCCAGTACTTC.

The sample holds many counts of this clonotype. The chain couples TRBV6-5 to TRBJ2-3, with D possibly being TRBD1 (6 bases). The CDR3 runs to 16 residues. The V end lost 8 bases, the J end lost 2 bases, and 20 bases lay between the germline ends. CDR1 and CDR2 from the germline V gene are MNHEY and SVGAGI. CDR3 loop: CASSGEKVGITDTQYF. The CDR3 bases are TGTGCCAGCTCAGGGGAGAAAGTTGGGATCACAGATACGCAGTATTTT.

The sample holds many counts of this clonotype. CDR3 DNA: TGCGCCAGCAGCAGGTTCTCCCGAGTGGCTTTCTTT. Protein product: CASSRFSRVAFF. This chain links TRBV5-1 with TRBJ1-1; D unclear. CDR1 is SGHRS, CDR2 YFSETQ, per germline. CDR3 length: 12 amino acids. Trimming shortened V by 4 bases and J by 11 bases, and 15 bases separated the two germline ends.